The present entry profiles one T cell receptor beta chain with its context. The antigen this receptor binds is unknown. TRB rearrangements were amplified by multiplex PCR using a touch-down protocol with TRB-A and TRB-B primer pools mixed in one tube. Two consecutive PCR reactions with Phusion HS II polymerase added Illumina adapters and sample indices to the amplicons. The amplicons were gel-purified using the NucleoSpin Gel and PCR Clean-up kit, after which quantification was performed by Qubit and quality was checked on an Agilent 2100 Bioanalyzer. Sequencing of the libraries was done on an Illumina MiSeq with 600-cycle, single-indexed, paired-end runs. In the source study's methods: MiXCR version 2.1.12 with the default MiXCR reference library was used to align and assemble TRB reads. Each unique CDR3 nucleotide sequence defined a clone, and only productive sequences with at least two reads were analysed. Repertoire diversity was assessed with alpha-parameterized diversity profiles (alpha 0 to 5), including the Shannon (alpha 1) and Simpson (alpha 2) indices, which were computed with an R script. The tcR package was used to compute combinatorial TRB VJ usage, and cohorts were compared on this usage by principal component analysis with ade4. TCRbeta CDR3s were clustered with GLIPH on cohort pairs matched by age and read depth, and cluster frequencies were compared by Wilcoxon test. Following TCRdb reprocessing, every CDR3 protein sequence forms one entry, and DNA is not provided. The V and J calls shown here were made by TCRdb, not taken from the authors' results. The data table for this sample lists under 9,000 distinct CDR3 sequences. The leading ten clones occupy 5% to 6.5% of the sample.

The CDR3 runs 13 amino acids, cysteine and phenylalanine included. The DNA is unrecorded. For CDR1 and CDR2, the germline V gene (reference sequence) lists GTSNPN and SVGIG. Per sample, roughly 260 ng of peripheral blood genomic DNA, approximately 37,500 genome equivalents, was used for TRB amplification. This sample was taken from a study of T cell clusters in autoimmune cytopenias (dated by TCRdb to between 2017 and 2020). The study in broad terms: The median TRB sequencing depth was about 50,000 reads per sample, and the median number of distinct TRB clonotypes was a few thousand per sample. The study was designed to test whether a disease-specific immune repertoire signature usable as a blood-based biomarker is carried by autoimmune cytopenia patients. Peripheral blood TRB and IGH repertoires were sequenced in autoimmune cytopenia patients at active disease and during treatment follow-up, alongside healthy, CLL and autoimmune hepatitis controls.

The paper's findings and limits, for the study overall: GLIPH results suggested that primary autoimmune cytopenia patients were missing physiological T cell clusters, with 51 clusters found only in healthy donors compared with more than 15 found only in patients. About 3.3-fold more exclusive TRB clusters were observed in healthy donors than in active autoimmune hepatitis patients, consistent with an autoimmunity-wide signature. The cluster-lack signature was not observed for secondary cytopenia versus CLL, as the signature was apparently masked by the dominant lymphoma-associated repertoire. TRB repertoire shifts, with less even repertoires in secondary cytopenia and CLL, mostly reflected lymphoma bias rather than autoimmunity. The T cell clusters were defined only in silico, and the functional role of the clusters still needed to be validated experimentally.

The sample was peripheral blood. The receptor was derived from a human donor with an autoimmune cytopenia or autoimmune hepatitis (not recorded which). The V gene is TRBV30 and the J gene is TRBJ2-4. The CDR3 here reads CAWSVRGPDIQYF.